This is a list of T cell receptor beta chains from one sample in a study of cytomegalovirus exposure and HLA in healthy donors. The protocol was immunoSEQ multiplex PCR, while the TCRdb copy is restricted to in-frame clones and leaves out a portion. In the table there are tens of thousands of clones, roughly 94% of which are singletons. The material sequenced was PBMCs. These receptors were obtained from a woman in her late teens or twenties in good health and CMV-seropositive. Each CDR3 is given with its conserved first and last residue. A D gene is named only where the DNA matches it firmly. Rows give clone size only sometimes, using once, few, many, or a class for an expanded clone.

TRBV2	NA	NA	13	TRBJ1-1	TGTGCCAGCAGTGTTTCGGGTTCCACTGAAGCTTTCTTT	CASSVSGSTEAFF
TRBV28	NA	NA	14	TRBJ1-4	TGTGCCAGCAGAGGGAGTGCAACTAATGAAAAACTGTTTTTT	CASRGSATNEKLFF
TRBV7-2	NA	NA	15	TRBJ1-1	TGTGCCAGCAGCCCACGGACATGGATGAACACTGAAGCTTTCTTT	CASSPRTWMNTEAFF
TRBV18	NA	NA	15	TRBJ2-7	TGTGCCAGCTCAAACACGGCAGGAGGAGGCTACGAGCAGTACTTC	CASSNTAGGGYEQYF
TRBV28	NA	NA	15	TRBJ2-2	TGTGCCAGCAGTTTTGGGCAGGGCGGCACCGGGGAGCTGTTTTTT	CASSFGQGGTGELFF
TRBV5-5	once	NA	15	TRBJ2-1	TGTGCCAGCAGCTTTTCTGGGACCCGGGGGATTGAGCAGTTCTTC	CASSFSGTRGIEQFF
TRBV7-9	NA	NA	14	TRBJ1-1	TGTGCCAGCAGCTTAGGCGGACTGGGGACTGAAGCTTTCTTT	CASSLGGLGTEAFF
TRBV5-1	once	TRBD2	16	TRBJ2-3	TGCGCCAGCAGCTCTGGACTAGCGGATGAGGCAGATACGCAGTATTTT	CASSSGLADEADTQYF
TRBV6-4	NA	NA	14	TRBJ1-1	TGTGCCAGCAGTTTAACGGGAGGGGACACTGAAGCTTTCTTT	CASSLTGGDTEAFF
TRBV5-1	once	NA	15	TRBJ1-1	TGCGCCAGCAGCTTGGCCTATTCTTCCGGGACTGAAGCTTTCTTT	CASSLAYSSGTEAFF
TRBV18	NA	NA	12	TRBJ2-3	TGTGCCAGCTCACCCCCCGCAGATACGCAGTATTTT	CASSPPADTQYF
TRBV5-8	NA	NA	12	TRBJ2-5	TGTGCCAGCAGCTTGAGTAGAGAGACCCAGTACTTC	CASSLSRETQYF
TRBV6-1	NA	TRBD1	14	TRBJ2-2	TGTGCCAGCAGTAGACAGGGGGCGAACGGGGAGCTGTTTTTT	CASSRQGANGELFF
TRBV2	NA	NA	13	TRBJ2-5	TGTGCCAGCAGCCAAGAGGTCCAAGAGACCCAGTACTTC	CASSQEVQETQYF
TRBV10-2	NA	TRBD1	19	TRBJ2-5	TGCGCCAGCAGTGGGTTGGGACAGGGGTTGATGAGGTTCGAAGAGACCCAGTACTTC	CASSGLGQGLMRFEETQYF
TRBV15	NA	TRBD2	15	TRBJ2-1	TGTGCCACGAAAGCGGGACTAGCGGGAGGAAATGAGCAGTTCTTC	CATKAGLAGGNEQFF
TRBV7-9	once	NA	17	TRBJ2-5	TGTGCCAGCAGCTCCCAGTTGTTCCAGGGGTCGAGGGAGACCCAGTACTTC	CASSSQLFQGSRETQYF
TRBV5-5	few	NA	15	TRBJ2-5	TGTGCCAGCAGCTTGTTAGGGGACAAACAAGAGACCCAGTACTTC	CASSLLGDKQETQYF
TRBV4-2	NA	NA	14	TRBJ1-4	TGTGCCAGCAGCCAACCCGCAACTAATGAAAAACTGTTTTTT	CASSQPATNEKLFF
TRBV7-8	NA	NA	17	TRBJ2-1	TGTGCCAGCAGCTTAGACCCCGGACTAAGCTCGAGGAATGAGCAGTTCTTC	CASSLDPGLSSRNEQFF
TRBV27	NA	NA	16	TRBJ2-1	TGTGCCAGCAGTTTAGGTAGCGCCAATCCCTACAATGAGCAGTTCTTC	CASSLGSANPYNEQFF
TRBV14	NA	NA	15	TRBJ2-7	TGTGCCAGCAGCCTTCTGGTGGGGGGGCCCTACGAGCAGTACTTC	CASSLLVGGPYEQYF
TRBV19	NA	TRBD1	15	TRBJ1-4	TGTGCCAGTAGTTTTTCGGGACAGGCGTTGGAAAAACTGTTTTTT	CASSFSGQALEKLFF
TRBV11-2	NA	NA	13	TRBJ2-7	TGTGCCAGCAGCTTATCCAGCGGCTACGAGCAGTACTTC	CASSLSSGYEQYF
TRBV11-1	NA	TRBD2	17	TRBJ2-2	TGTGCCAGCAGCTTACGTAGGACTAGCGGGAGTGGCGGGGAGCTGTTTTTT	CASSLRRTSGSGGELFF
TRBV27	NA	NA	15	TRBJ1-1	TGTGCCAGCACCCTTGGCCCGGACATGAACACTGAAGCTTTCTTT	CASTLGPDMNTEAFF
TRBV28	once	TRBD1	18	TRBJ1-4	TGTGCCAGCAGTTACGCAGACAGGGGGCCCGCAACTAATGAAAAACTGTTTTTT	CASSYADRGPATNEKLFF
TRBV2	NA	NA	13	TRBJ2-7	TGTGCCAGCAGTGGGACTCCCTCCGCCGAGCAGTACTTC	CASSGTPSAEQYF
TRBV7-3	NA	NA	14	TRBJ1-1	TGTGCCAGCAGCTTATCACGGGGGGACACTGAAGCTTTCTTT	CASSLSRGDTEAFF
TRBV7-6	once	NA	15	TRBJ2-7	TGTGCCAGCAGCTTAGGCGACTCGTACCTCTACGAGCAGTACTTC	CASSLGDSYLYEQYF
TRBV11-3	NA	NA	14	TRBJ1-1	TGTGCCAGCAGCGCCGCCAGGGTGAACACTGAAGCTTTCTTT	CASSAARVNTEAFF
TRBV7-2	NA	NA	13	TRBJ1-1	TGTGCCAGCAGCTGGACAGAGAACACTGAAGCTTTCTTT	CASSWTENTEAFF
TRBV25-1	NA	NA	15	TRBJ2-1	TGTGCCAGCAGTGAATTGGACAGCTCCTACAATGAGCAGTTCTTC	CASSELDSSYNEQFF
TRBV27	NA	TRBD2	15	TRBJ2-3	TGTGCCAGCACGGCTAGCGGGGGGGCAGTAGATACGCAGTATTTT	CASTASGGAVDTQYF
TRBV5-1	NA	TRBD1	14	TRBJ1-2	TGCGCCAGCAGCCCTCTAGGGACAGGGGATGGCTACACCTTC	CASSPLGTGDGYTF
TRBV7-2	NA	NA	17	TRBJ2-7	TGTGCCAGCAGCTTAGAACGAGTGGGCTACAGCTACTACGAGCAGTACTTC	CASSLERVGYSYYEQYF
TRBV6-1	once	TRBD1	18	TRBJ1-4	TGTGCCAGCAGTGGGACTGACAGGGCAGGCGTCTCAAATGAAAAACTGTTTTTT	CASSGTDRAGVSNEKLFF
TRBV27	NA	NA	15	TRBJ1-3	TGTGCCAGCGGCCTACAGGGTAGCTCTGGAAACACCATATATTTT	CASGLQGSSGNTIYF
TRBV2	NA	NA	13	TRBJ1-2	TGTGCCAGCAAAACAGGCACTAACTATGGCTACACCTTC	CASKTGTNYGYTF
TRBV29-1	NA	TRBD1	14	TRBJ1-1	TGCAGCGTCGCCGACAGGGGGAGAAACACTGAAGCTTTCTTT	CSVADRGRNTEAFF
TRBV4-1	few	NA	16	TRBJ2-3	TGCGCCAGCAGCCAAGATATACTAGCAGAAGCAGATACGCAGTATTTT	CASSQDILAEADTQYF
TRBV19	NA	NA	14	TRBJ1-5	TGTGCCAGTAGTATTGGCCCGGGATATCAGCCCCAGCATTTT	CASSIGPGYQPQHF
TRBV28	NA	NA	13	TRBJ2-1	TGTGCCAGCAGTCTAACGGTTATCGATGAGCAGTTCTTC	CASSLTVIDEQFF
TRBV5-1	NA	TRBD1	14	TRBJ2-3	TGCGCCAGCAGCACAGGGGGCGGTTCAGATACGCAGTATTTT	CASSTGGGSDTQYF
TRBV9	NA	NA	15	TRBJ1-3	TGTGCCAGCAGCGTAGACCAGGGGCCTGGAAACACCATATATTTT	CASSVDQGPGNTIYF
TRBV18	NA	NA	16	TRBJ2-6	TGTGCCAGCTCACCGTCTCTAGCAGGTGGGGCCAACGTCCTGACTTTC	CASSPSLAGGANVLTF
TRBV6-1	once	NA	15	TRBJ2-7	TGTGCCAGCAGTGAAGCCATGTTGGTAGCCTACGAGCAGTACTTC	CASSEAMLVAYEQYF
TRBV5-1	NA	TRBD1	14	TRBJ1-2	TGCGCCAGCACCCGACCGGACAGGGTGAGGTGCTACACCTTC	CASTRPDRVRCYTF
TRBV19	once	NA	12	TRBJ1-1	TGTGCCAGTAGTATGAGCGGTTATAGAGCTTTCTTT	CASSMSGYRAFF
TRBV27	NA	NA	16	TRBJ2-1	TGTGCCAGCAGTTTATCGAGTGGGGGGTCCTACAATGAGCAGTTCTTC	CASSLSSGGSYNEQFF
TRBV7-2	once	NA	14	TRBJ1-1	TGTGCCAGCAGCTTAGACAGAGGGACAACTGAAGCTTTCTTT	CASSLDRGTTEAFF